Following are 27 T cell receptor beta chains from one sample sequenced in a study of beta chain features in type 1 diabetes. Antigens of these TCRs are unknown. The isolated RNA, all of it, was reverse transcribed, so expressed TCRB transcripts were what got sequenced. Sequenced by immunoSEQ multiplex PCR; TCRdb stores in-frame clones only, minus some. The data contain about 360,000 clones, around 13% of them singletons. Points from the study as a whole: When Type 1 diabetes patients were examined, their TCRB CDR3s proved moderately but significantly shorter in all four CD4+ subsets.

Input material: naive CD4+ T cells from blood. These receptors were collected from a woman aged 18-35 years with type 1 diabetes.

The chain carries TRBV19 and TRBJ2-7; 9 nucleotides match TRBD1. CDR3 length equals 15 residues. The J segment lost 7 bases and the V segment lost 5 bases, leaving 12 bases of the junction unmatched. Germline loops: CDR1 LNHDA, CDR2 SQIVND (reference sequence). CDR3: CASSAYRGLNEEQYF. For the CDR3, the DNA is TGTGCCAGTAGTGCTTACAGGGGGCTGAATGAGGAGCAGTACTTC. Based on the CDR3 plus reference TRBV19 and TRBJ2-7, the full variable domain is DGGITQSPKYLFRKEGQNVTLSCEQNLNHDAMYWYRQDPGQGLRLIYYSQIVNDFQKGDIAEGYSVSREKKESFPLTVTSAQKNPTAFYLCASSAYRGLNEEQYFGPGTRLTVT.

Turning to this clone: Other nucleotide sequences in the sample specify the same CDR3. The gene calls are TRBV5-1 and TRBJ2-1; D remains unclear. V was clipped by 2 bases and J by 0 bases, with 9 bases between them. CDR1 and CDR2 (germline): SGHRS, YFSETQ. This CDR3 is 15 amino acids long. The CDR3 region is CASSFGGSSYNEQFF. Written as DNA, the CDR3 is TGCGCCAGCAGCTTCGGCGGTAGCTCCTACAATGAGCAGTTCTTC.

This clone has only a few counts. The chain is built from TRBV7-2 and TRBJ2-5; unclear D gene. CDR3 length equals 14 residues. The V gene lost 7 bases and the J gene lost 0 bases, with 12 bases spanning the gap. Germline V gene lookup returns CDR1 SGHTA and CDR2 FQGNSA. CDR3 loop: CASTRGRNQETQYF. The DNA of the CDR3 is TGTGCCAGCACCAGAGGTCGGAACCAAGAGACCCAGTACTTC.

This clone was recorded a few times. The CDR3 DNA is TGCGCCAGCAGCCAAGATCTTCTAACAGGGTACGAGCAGTACTTC. Residues: CASSQDLLTGYEQYF. The chain couples TRBV4-3 to TRBJ2-7, with a weak D call TRBD1 (6 bases). Trimming left V 0 bases short and J 4 bases short, with 13 bases between. This CDR3 comprises 15 residues. CDR1 and CDR2 from the germline V gene are LGHNA and YSLEER.

The chain has TRBV6-4 and TRBJ1-1; maybe TRBD1 (5 bases). Germline lookup yields CDR1 MRHNA and CDR2 SNTAGT. The CDR3 sequence is 13 residues long. Trimming stripped 4 bases from V and 1 base from J, with 7 bases between. The CDR3 region has the DNA TGTGCCAGCAGTGTCACAGGGAACACTGAAGCTTTCTTT. Translated, it gives CASSVTGNTEAFF.

This clone was seen more than once but under ten times. V usage is TRBV5-4 and J usage is TRBJ1-3; D call uncertain. The CDR3 spans 15 residues. Trimming removed 0 bases at V and 1 base at J, with 8 bases between. Germline V gene lookup returns CDR1 SGHNT and CDR2 YYREEE (reference sequence). CDR3 protein: CASSLAGGSGNTIYF. The CDR3 nucleotides are TGTGCCAGCAGCTTGGCCGGCGGATCTGGAAACACCATATATTTT.

This clone was found a few times. V gene TRBV29-1 combines with J gene TRBJ2-1; D unresolved. The germline gives CDR1 SQVTM, CDR2 ANQGSEA. V was shortened by 5 bases and J by 3 bases, with 11 bases between the two germline ends. This CDR3 spans 13 amino acids. CDR3 in amino acids: CSVKGRLYNEQFF. CDR3 in DNA: TGCAGCGTTAAAGGGCGACTCTACAATGAGCAGTTCTTC.

Only one count was recorded for this clone. The chain employs TRBV6-5 and TRBJ2-7, with 7 bases that match TRBD1. J lost 0 bases, V lost 6 bases, and 5 bases had no gene match. CDR1 and CDR2 from the germline V gene are MNHEY and SVGAGI. The CDR3 runs 14 residues. CDR3 sequence (DNA): TGTGCCAGCAGCCGGGACAGCCACTCCTACGAGCAGTACTTC. Its protein product is CASSRDSHSYEQYF.

This clone was seen more than once but under ten times. The CDR3 DNA is TGTGCCTGGAGGTGGACAGGGGCCAACGTCCTGACTTTC. This encodes CAWRWTGANVLTF. The chain links TRBV30 to TRBJ2-6; possibly TRBD1 for D (5 bases). The CDR3 extends over 13 amino acids. The V gene's germline CDR1 is GTSNPN and CDR2 SVGIG (reference sequence). With 3 bases removed from V and 4 bases from J, the gap between germline ends came to 7 bases.

This clone was seen more than once but under ten times. The chain couples TRBV9 to TRBJ2-2; 9 bases align to TRBD2. The CDR3 is 14 amino acids. Germline V CDR1 and CDR2: SGDLS, YYNGEE. After removal of 7 bases from V and 6 bases from J, the junction contained 7 bases not matched to a gene. CDR3 nucleotides: TGTGCCAGCCGACGAGCGGGAGGACCCGGGGAGCTGTTTTTT. Residues: CASRRAGGPGELFF.

The sample holds a few counts of this clone. J is TRBJ2-5 and V is TRBV28; D remains ambiguous. The J call is doubtful: the DNA matches TRBJ2-7 better. This CDR3 is 14 amino acids long. Germline V lookup: CDR1 MDHEN, CDR2 SYDVKM. The CDR3 nucleotides are TGTGCCAGCAGCCCCCCCAACCAACGCTACGAGCAGTACTTC. Translating gives CASSPPNQRYEQYF.

This clone has more than one count but fewer than ten. The J gene is TRBJ2-3, the V gene TRBV7-9, with 7 bases identical to TRBD1. V gave up 4 bases and J gave up 2 bases; unmatched junction bases: 9. This CDR3 spans 16 amino acids. Germline values: CDR1 SEHNR, CDR2 FQNEAQ (reference sequence). The CDR3 DNA reads as TGTGCCAGCAGCTCGGGACAGCCTTACCACACAGATACGCAGTATTTT. Its translation is CASSSGQPYHTDTQYF.

The sample holds a few counts of this clone. The chain has TRBV30 and TRBJ2-7; TRBD2 agrees at 14 bases. Germline CDR1 and CDR2: GTSNPN and SVGIG (reference sequence). Unmatched junction bases numbered 5, after V lost 1 base and J lost 6 bases. CDR3 length equals 15 residues. CDR3 sequence reads: CAWSGGTSGSGEQYF. CDR3 in DNA: TGTGCCTGGAGTGGGGGGACTAGCGGGAGTGGCGAGCAGTACTTC.

This clone was picked up a small number of times. The chain has TRBV7-2 and TRBJ1-1, with 7 positions matching TRBD1. This CDR3 comprises 14 residues. Trimming cost V 4 bases and J 10 bases; bases outside gene matches: 12. Germline V CDR1 and CDR2: SGHTA, FQGNSA. CDR3 region: CASSWYRDSRGAFF. The CDR3 region has the DNA TGTGCCAGCAGCTGGTATAGGGACAGTCGCGGAGCTTTCTTT.

A few counts support this clone. This chain connects TRBV6-1 to TRBJ2-3; weak D call: TRBD2 (6 bases). V was clipped by 10 bases and J by 3 bases, with 17 bases between them. In germline, CDR1 is MNHNS, CDR2 SASEGT. CDR3 length: 14 amino acids. The CDR3 DNA is TGTGCCACGAAAGACCGGGACTCAACAGATACGCAGTATTTT. It translates to CATKDRDSTDTQYF.

This clone was counted only a few times. V is TRBV19 and J is TRBJ1-1, with D possibly being TRBD1 (6 bases). The V end lost 2 bases, the J end lost 3 bases, and 7 bases lay between the germline ends. Germline loops: CDR1 LNHDA, CDR2 SQIVND (reference sequence). The CDR3 totals 13 residues. The CDR3 DNA follows: TGTGCCAGTAGTATATACAGGGACACTGAAGCTTTCTTT. Residues: CASSIYRDTEAFF.

The V gene is TRBV18, the J gene TRBJ2-1, with D tentatively TRBD2 (6 bases). CDR3 length: 16 residues. Germline V gene lookup returns CDR1 KGHSH and CDR2 LQKENI. Trimming cost V 4 bases and J 8 bases, with 21 bases left between them. CDR3: CASSQPFGGRADEQFF. The CDR3 coding sequence is TGTGCCAGCTCACAACCTTTCGGGGGAAGGGCGGATGAGCAGTTCTTC.

The V gene is TRBV28, the J gene TRBJ2-2; a possible D gene is TRBD1 (5 bases). This CDR3 comprises 14 residues. The V and J ends lost 4 bases and 6 bases respectively, with 12 bases between them. CDR1 and CDR2 (germline): MDHEN, SYDVKM. CDR3 region: CASSSPGLAGELFF. The CDR3 DNA reads TGTGCCAGCAGTTCCCCAGGGCTCGCCGGGGAGCTGTTTTTT.

There are a few counts of this clone. The J gene is TRBJ2-1, the V gene TRBV27; a possible D gene is TRBD2 (5 bases). Germline CDR1 reads MNHEY; CDR2 reads SMNVEV (reference sequence). There are 13 residues in the CDR3. V lost 8 bases and J 3 bases, leaving 11 bases between the germline ends. This chain's CDR3 is CASGVAFYNEQFF. The CDR3 DNA reads TGTGCCAGCGGAGTAGCGTTCTACAATGAGCAGTTCTTC.

A few counts support this clone. This chain joins TRBV5-1 and TRBJ2-1; 9 bases align to TRBD2. V shed 1 base, J shed 7 bases, and the junction held 6 bases outside the gene matches. Germline loops: CDR1 SGHRS, CDR2 YFSETQ. The CDR3 length is 15 residues. CDR3 residues: CASSLSLAGSNEQFF. In DNA form, the CDR3 reads TGCGCCAGCAGCTTGAGTCTAGCGGGATCGAATGAGCAGTTCTTC.

For the CDR3, the DNA is TGTGCCAGCACTAAGCGGTTCCAGGGCACAGATACGCAGTATTTT. Translating it yields CASTKRFQGTDTQYF. The chain carries TRBV28 and TRBJ2-3; maybe TRBD2 (5 bases). Trimming left V 7 bases short and J 1 base short, with 15 bases between. This CDR3 is built from 15 residues. The germline V gene has CDR1 MDHEN and CDR2 SYDVKM.

The CDR3 nucleotides read TGTGCCAGCAGCTTACTGCGCCAGCCCCAGCATTTT. It encodes CASSLLRQPQHF. The gene calls are TRBV7-2 and TRBJ1-5, with D unclear. CDR3 length equals 12 residues. Germline V lookup: CDR1 SGHTA, CDR2 FQGNSA. Trimming stripped 2 bases from V and 7 bases from J, with 6 bases between.

This clone has a handful of counts. The J gene is TRBJ2-1, the V gene TRBV2, with 12 bases identical to TRBD2. The CDR3 has 14 residues. Germline CDR1 and CDR2: SNHLY and FYNNEI. The V segment lost 11 bases and the J segment 4 bases; nucleotides outside the gene matches: 6. The CDR3 nucleotides read TGTGCCGGACCTAGCGGGAGGGTTTACAATGAGCAGTTCTTC. It translates to CAGPSGRVYNEQFF.

The chain carries TRBV2 and TRBJ2-1, with D possibly matching TRBD1 (6 bases). Per the germline V gene, CDR1 is SNHLY and CDR2 is FYNNEI. Trimming took off 4 bases at V and 2 bases at J, with 12 bases between the two ends. This CDR3 has 15 amino acids. CDR3 in DNA: TGTGCCAGCAGTGTAGGTCAGGGGACCTACAATGAGCAGTTCTTC. As protein: CASSVGQGTYNEQFF.

This chain joins TRBV5-4 and TRBJ1-1; D is perhaps TRBD1 (5 bases). The CDR3 has 15 residues. Between the trimmed V and J ends, which lost 0 bases and 4 bases, there was a span of 13 bases. The germline gives CDR1 SGHNT, CDR2 YYREEE (reference sequence). CDR3 coding DNA: TGTGCCAGCAGCTTGGCCAATCAGGGTTCCACTGAAGCTTTCTTT. It codes for CASSLANQGSTEAFF. Complete variable domain (other parts from reference TRBV5-4 and TRBJ1-1): ETGVTQSPTHLIKTRGQQVTLRCSSQSGHNTVSWYQQALGQGPQFIFQYYREEENGRGNFPPRFSGLQFPNYSSELNVNALELDDSALYLCASSLANQGSTEAFFGQGTRLTVV.

This clone came up a few times. This chain uses TRBV20-1 with TRBJ1-2; TRBD1 might be the D (5 bases). V lost 6 bases and J 8 bases, leaving 13 bases between the germline ends. The length of the CDR3 is 11 residues. Per the germline V gene, CDR1 is DFQATT and CDR2 is SNEGSKA (reference sequence). CDR3 protein: CSAPRGGGYTF. The DNA for the CDR3 is TGCAGTGCGCCTAGGGGTGGGGGCTACACCTTC.

The sample holds a few counts of this clone. V and J are TRBV2 and TRBJ2-5, with D possibly matching TRBD2 (6 bases). CDR3 length equals 12 residues. Trimming cost V 11 bases and J 5 bases, with 15 bases left between them. Germline V gives CDR1 SNHLY, CDR2 FYNNEI. The CDR3 sequence is CARGESGETQYF. CDR3 bases: TGTGCCCGCGGGGAATCCGGGGAGACCCAGTACTTC.